The clone carrying this TCR beta chain appeared many times. As yet, its antigen is unknown. The sample belongs to a study of Graves' ophthalmopathy and Graves' hyperthyroidism. Establishment of the diagnosis relied upon clinical symptoms, serum thyroxine, TRAb, thyroid ultrasound and orbital computed tomography. The PBMCs had their origin in around 10 ml of fresh peripheral blood. CDR1 and CDR2 (germline): KGHDR, SFDVKD. The CDR3 runs to 12 residues. V was pared by 9 bases and J by 7 bases, with 3 bases of the junction left unmatched. CDR3 regions of TCR beta were amplified from RNA transcripts. An opening RT-PCR round employed HTBI primers and preceded a second-round multiplex PCR. TCRdb reprocessed the multiplex PCR reads via MiXCR and lists one record per CDR3 protein. Of approximately 210,000 distinct CDR3 sequences listed, about 22% are singletons. Study-level results: Sensitivity of 55% to 71% and specificity of less than 75% were achieved by the model that predicted ophthalmopathy progression. An approximately 80% specificity and 85% to 90% sensitivity were achieved by a 13-signature model that separated ophthalmopathy from stable hyperthyroidism.

The chain recombines TRBV24-1 with TRBJ2-7, with TRBD1 matching 12 bases. The material sequenced was peripheral blood. This receptor was obtained from a woman aged 50 to 60 with Graves' ophthalmopathy. The CDR3 bases are TGTGCCACCGGGACAGGGGGCCAAGAGCAGTACTTC. Translation gives CATGTGGQEQYF.